What follows are 18 T cell receptor beta chains derived from one specimen sequenced in a study of T cell responses to AZD1222 COVID-19 vaccine. Repertoires were generated with immunoSEQ multiplex PCR, while TCRdb's copy carries only in-frame clones and drops some. This table has approximately 100,000 clones, over 85% appearing once. Sequenced here: peripheral blood, sampled on day 0 of AZD1222 vaccination. These receptors were taken from an adult in good health.

CDR3 loop: CASSLGTLQGYEQYF. CDR3 bases: TGCGCCAGCAGCCTTGGTACTCTCCAGGGGTACGAGCAGTACTTC. The V and J genes are TRBV5-1 and TRBJ2-7; tentatively, D is TRBD1 (6 bases). Germline V CDR1 and CDR2: SGHRS, YFSETQ. Trimming took off 4 bases at V and 4 bases at J, with 18 bases between the two ends. The CDR3 covers 15 residues.

The V and J genes are TRBV10-3 and TRBJ2-2; 9 bases match TRBD2. CDR1 ENHRY and CDR2 SYGVKD come from the germline V gene. CDR3 length: 16 residues. V lost 4 bases and J lost 6; bases outside the gene matches: 9. The DNA for the CDR3 is TGTGCCATCAGTGCTCTAGCGGGAAGTAAGGCCGGGGAGCTGTTTTTT. Its protein product is CAISALAGSKAGELFF.

The chain links TRBV18 to TRBJ2-5; D gene ambiguous. Trimming took off 3 bases at V and 1 base at J, with 3 bases between the two ends. Germline V gene data show CDR1 as KGHSH and CDR2 as LQKENI. This CDR3 contains 12 residues. CDR3: CASSPVQETQYF. The CDR3, as DNA: TGTGCCAGCTCACCCGTCCAAGAGACCCAGTACTTC.

This clone was observed a single time. The rearrangement joins TRBV7-8 to TRBJ1-3, with D possibly being TRBD1 (5 bases). The CDR3 consists of 14 residues. Germline V CDR1 and CDR2: SGHVS, FQNEAQ. Trimming removed 5 bases at V and 1 base at J, with 9 bases between. The CDR3 here is CASSREGSGNTIYF. CDR3 nucleotides: TGTGCCAGCAGCCGAGAGGGGTCTGGAAACACCATATATTTT.

This clone appeared a single time. This rearrangement joins TRBV29-1 to TRBJ1-4; TRBD1 is a possible D gene (6 bases). The CDR3 spans 14 residues. V was shortened by 6 bases and J by 8 bases, with 19 bases between the two germline ends. Germline V lookup: CDR1 SQVTM, CDR2 ANQGSEA. CDR3 nucleotide sequence: TGCAGCGTCTTTACGACAGGCGGAGGAGAAAAACTGTTTTTT. Its protein product is CSVFTTGGGEKLFF.

The V call is TRBV19, the J call TRBJ1-2; 8 bases fit TRBD1. Germline CDR1 is LNHDA and CDR2 is SQIVND (reference sequence). The V segment lost 5 bases and the J segment 8 bases; nucleotides outside the gene matches: 10. CDR3 length: 14 residues. CDR3 loop: CASSLGRGPGGYTF. The CDR3 region has the DNA TGTGCCAGTAGTCTGGGCAGGGGGCCCGGGGGCTACACCTTC.

J is TRBJ1-1 and V is TRBV4-1; 10 bases map to TRBD1. V lost 7 bases and J lost 2; bases outside the gene matches: 19. The germline gives CDR1 MGHRA, CDR2 YSYEKL. This CDR3 has 19 residues. This CDR3 is CASTYLVGRTGGENTEAFF. In nucleotides, the CDR3 is TGCGCCAGCACTTACCTTGTAGGGAGGACAGGGGGAGAAAACACTGAAGCTTTCTTT.

This chain links TRBV2 with TRBJ2-5; no clear D gene. The germline V gene has CDR1 SNHLY and CDR2 FYNNEI. The CDR3 totals 15 residues. Trimming stripped 8 bases from V and 5 bases from J, with 21 bases between. The CDR3 DNA reads as TGTGCCAGCCCATCTCCGCATGATGGTGGGGAGACCCAGTACTTC. Amino acid sequence: CASPSPHDGGETQYF.

The gene calls are TRBV16 and TRBJ1-1; perhaps TRBD1 as D (5 bases). This CDR3 is built from 14 residues. CDR1 is KGHSY and CDR2 is FQNENV in the germline V gene. Trimming removed 0 bases from V and 11 bases from J, with 16 bases in between. In DNA form, the CDR3 reads TGTGCCAGCAGCCAATCGAGGGGCGGTGATACTGCTTTCTTT. Translating gives CASSQSRGGDTAFF. Variable domain in full (rest from reference TRBV16 and TRBJ1-1): GEEVAQTPKHLVRGEGQKAKLYCAPIKGHSYVFWYQQVLKNEFKFLISFQNENVFDETGMPKERFSAKCLPNSPCSLEIQATKLEDSAVYFCASSQSRGGDTAFFGQGTRLTVV.

The rearrangement links TRBV18 to TRBJ1-2, with 12 bases identical to TRBD1. Germline CDR1 KGHSH, CDR2 LQKENI. Losses at the gene ends were 3 bases for V and 7 bases for J; bases not matched to a gene: 0. This CDR3 is 13 amino acids long. The CDR3 reads CASSPGQGAGYTF. The CDR3 DNA follows: TGTGCCAGCTCACCGGGACAGGGGGCTGGCTACACCTTC. Variable domain in full (rest from reference TRBV18 and TRBJ1-2): NAGVMQNPRHLVRRRGQEARLRCSPMKGHSHVYWYRQLPEEGLKFMVYLQKENIIDESGMPKERFSAEFPKEGPSILRIQQVVRGDSAAYFCASSPGQGAGYTFGSGTRLTVV.

This chain connects TRBV28 to TRBJ2-7, with a tentative D call TRBD1 (5 bases). The CDR3 covers 11 residues. V lost 5 bases and J 7 bases, leaving 9 bases between the germline ends. Germline V gene lookup returns CDR1 MDHEN and CDR2 SYDVKM. CDR3 amino acids: CASSTQEEQYF. DNA of the CDR3: TGTGCCAGCAGTACACAGGAAGAGCAGTACTTC.

This clone was counted only a few times. V is TRBV3-1 (or the pseudogene TRBV3-2) and J is TRBJ2-2, with no clear D. The V gene lost 4 bases and the J gene lost 0 bases, with 21 bases spanning the gap. CDR3 size: 19 residues. Germline V gene lookup returns CDR1 LGHDT and CDR2 YNNKEL (reference sequence). The CDR3 region is CASSPLARTARSNTGELFF. The DNA of the CDR3 is TGTGCCAGCAGCCCTCTTGCCCGGACGGCACGCTCGAACACCGGGGAGCTGTTTTTT.

The chain recombines TRBV20-1 with TRBJ1-1; TRBD1 matches at 7 bases. Germline V gene data show CDR1 as DFQATT and CDR2 as SNEGSKA (reference sequence). The trim removed 5 bases at V and 5 bases at J, leaving 2 bases unmatched. This CDR3 has 11 residues. CDR3 sequence reads: CSAEQGTEAFF. CDR3 DNA: TGCAGTGCTGAACAGGGGACTGAAGCTTTCTTT.

The genes are TRBV3-1 (or the pseudogene TRBV3-2) and TRBJ1-2; 7 bases line up with TRBD1. This CDR3 spans 13 amino acids. Trimming cost V 5 bases and J 3 bases; bases outside gene matches: 3. Germline CDR1 LGHDT, CDR2 YNNKEL (reference sequence). For the CDR3, the DNA is TGTGCCAGCAGCTCGGGACAGTACTATGGCTACACCTTC. This gives the protein CASSSGQYYGYTF.

J is TRBJ2-7 and V is TRBV6-5; no reliable D call. Deletions cut 4 bases from V and 5 bases from J, with 3 bases between. The length of the CDR3 is 10 residues. Germline values: CDR1 MNHEY, CDR2 SVGAGI. CDR3 sequence: CASSFDEQYF. CDR3 DNA sequence: TGTGCCAGCAGTTTCGACGAGCAGTACTTC.

This chain joins TRBV18 and TRBJ2-2, with D uncertain. Germline CDR1 reads KGHSH; CDR2 reads LQKENI. V was pared by 3 bases and J by 4 bases, with 12 bases between. CDR3 length: 15 amino acids. The CDR3 region has the DNA TGTGCCAGCTCACCGACCATAGGACGCACCGGGGAGCTGTTTTTT. Amino acid sequence: CASSPTIGRTGELFF.

The chain carries TRBV4-1 and TRBJ1-4; tentatively, D is TRBD1 (6 bases). The CDR3 length is 15 residues. Trimming stripped 4 bases from V and 5 bases from J, with 14 bases between. Germline V gene data show CDR1 as MGHRA and CDR2 as YSYEKL. CDR3 coding DNA: TGCGCCAGCAGCCTTGGACAGCGAGAGAATGAAAAACTGTTTTTT. Translation: CASSLGQRENEKLFF.

V and J are TRBV7-8 and TRBJ1-2; D is undetermined. V was shortened by 3 bases and J by 3 bases, with 17 bases between the two germline ends. Germline V gives CDR1 SGHVS, CDR2 FQNEAQ. The CDR3 runs to 16 residues. CDR3 loop: CASSLVGGRTYYGYTF. CDR3 nucleotide sequence: TGTGCCAGCAGCTTGGTGGGAGGTCGGACCTACTATGGCTACACCTTC.